A selection of T cell receptor beta chains follows, all from one sample in a study of cytomegalovirus exposure and HLA in healthy donors. Assay: immunoSEQ multiplex PCR; the TCRdb copy retains only in-frame clones and omits some. The table has roughly 230,000 clones, about 93% seen once; the top ten hold about 1.5%. What was sequenced was PBMCs. The receptors come from a girl aged 2-10 years in good health and CMV-seronegative. CDR3s include the opening cysteine and the closing phenylalanine or tryptophan. Fields, in order: CDR3 length, V gene, D gene, clone size, CDR3 protein. A D gene is named only where the DNA matches it firmly. Rows give clone size only sometimes, using once, few, many, or a class for an expanded clone.

14 TRBV19 TRBD2 NA CASSIVGGQETQYF
15 TRBV6-1 TRBD1 NA CASSTLTGAAGTQYF
24 TRBV30 TRBD2 few CAWSGRSIIDRGPSGRRGPDTQYF
16 TRBV5-1 NA NA CASSSPRDFSTDTQYF
13 TRBV30 NA NA CAWSERYPDTQYF
17 TRBV2 TRBD1 NA CASSEHGQGQLDGELFF
12 TRBV5-4 NA NA CASSSGVKTQYF
16 TRBV23-1 NA NA CASSIQGAASTDTQYF
16 TRBV18 NA NA CASSPPQDVRVYGYTF
16 TRBV6-1 TRBD2 NA CAGRERLAGFPIPQYF
13 TRBV2 NA few CASRDKYTDTQYF
15 TRBV5-6 TRBD1 NA CASSYRDSPRDTQYF
14 TRBV5-4 TRBD1 NA CASSLGQGATEAFF
15 TRBV2 TRBD2 NA CASNFAGGRGNEQFF
16 TRBV5-5 NA NA CASSLVAGVISYEQFF
13 TRBV6-4 TRBD1 NA CASRGTVHNEQFF
17 TRBV7-8 NA NA CASSSIDRPLMNTEAFF
15 TRBV27 TRBD2 NA CASSPGSAGGNEQYF
11 TRBV6-1 TRBD1 NA CASTGVGIAFF
16 TRBV28 TRBD1 NA CASSLLQGAGNQPQHF
16 TRBV5-1 TRBD2 NA CASSWVTGGGANVLTF
15 TRBV28 TRBD1 NA CASSEPGQGAYEQYF
11 TRBV6-1 NA NA CASSDSKAQYF
18 TRBV7-2 TRBD2 NA CASSLAPGGRVGGGELFF
15 TRBV13 TRBD1 NA CASSTGTGGDYGYTF
14 TRBV9 NA NA CASSLRDPSHEQYF
15 TRBV5-1 NA NA CASSLDRGGSNEQFF
13 TRBV6-6 NA NA CASRTTGPYGYTF
12 TRBV30 NA NA CAWSVLGQGAFF
14 TRBV5-4 NA NA CASSLWGGFTEAFF
17 TRBV7-9 TRBD1 NA CASSGPGQGPFNYGYTF
16 TRBV4-2 TRBD1 NA CASSIYRGMGTGELFF
13 TRBV27 NA NA CASSPSGRYEQYF
15 TRBV7-9 TRBD1 NA CASSFLDRGRTEAFF
17 TRBV6-1 NA NA CASSEDGLSSYNSPLHF
13 TRBV9 TRBD1 NA CASSQGGSEPQHF
11 TRBV19 NA NA CASGTSYEQYF
13 TRBV27 NA NA CASSLSSNQPQHF
13 TRBV5-6 TRBD1 NA CASSLGQEETQYF
13 TRBV4-1 NA NA CASSQDRWWGYTF
16 TRBV6-6 TRBD1 NA CASSYSRDRGDGELFF
17 TRBV11-2 NA NA CASRTRDTSTGANVLTF
15 TRBV15 TRBD2 NA CATSRAAGGGETQYF
15 TRBV7-3 TRBD2 NA CASSRASGGQVPQYF
16 TRBV11-2 NA NA CASSPRQVPYPYEQYF
15 TRBV2 NA NA CASSLRTEVSGELFF
14 TRBV5-5 NA NA CASSLDIYNSPLHF
17 TRBV7-2 TRBD2 NA CASSSGLAGGPSDTQYF
16 TRBV6-6 TRBD1 few CASSFTRDRHDTEAFF
14 TRBV5-6 NA NA CASSFGDSPYGYTF
15 TRBV15 NA NA CATSRDSFEFYGYTF